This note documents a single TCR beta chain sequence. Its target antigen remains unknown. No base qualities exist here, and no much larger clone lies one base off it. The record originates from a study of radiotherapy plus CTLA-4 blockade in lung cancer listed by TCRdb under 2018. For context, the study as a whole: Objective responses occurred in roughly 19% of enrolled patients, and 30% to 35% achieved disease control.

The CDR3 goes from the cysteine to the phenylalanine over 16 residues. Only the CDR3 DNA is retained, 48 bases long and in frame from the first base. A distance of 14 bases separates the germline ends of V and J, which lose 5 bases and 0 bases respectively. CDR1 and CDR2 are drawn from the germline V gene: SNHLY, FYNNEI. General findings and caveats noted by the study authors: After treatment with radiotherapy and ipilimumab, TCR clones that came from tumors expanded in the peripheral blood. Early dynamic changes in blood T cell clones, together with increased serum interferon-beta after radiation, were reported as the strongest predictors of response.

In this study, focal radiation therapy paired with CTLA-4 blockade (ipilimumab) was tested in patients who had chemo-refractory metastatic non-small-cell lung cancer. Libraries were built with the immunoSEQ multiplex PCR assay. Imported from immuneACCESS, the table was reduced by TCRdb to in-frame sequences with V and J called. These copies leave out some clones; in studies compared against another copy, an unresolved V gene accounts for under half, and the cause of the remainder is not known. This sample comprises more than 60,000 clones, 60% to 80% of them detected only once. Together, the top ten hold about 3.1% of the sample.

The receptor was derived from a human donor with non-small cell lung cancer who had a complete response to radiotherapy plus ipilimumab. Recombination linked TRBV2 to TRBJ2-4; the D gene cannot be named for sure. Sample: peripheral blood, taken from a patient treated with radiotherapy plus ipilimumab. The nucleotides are TGTGCCAGCAGTCCACTTGTTCAGGTAGCCAAAAACATTCAGTACTTC. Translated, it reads CASSPLVQVAKNIQYF. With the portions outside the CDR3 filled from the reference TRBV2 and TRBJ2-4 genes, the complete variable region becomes EPEVTQTPSHQVTQMGQEVILRCVPISNHLYFYWYRQILGQKVEFLVSFYNNEISEKSEIFDDQFSVERPDGSNFTLKIRSTKLEDSAMYFCASSPLVQVAKNIQYFGAGTRLSVL.